The TCR beta chain described here comes from a study of PD-1 blockade in classical Hodgkin lymphoma. Study overall: The nivolumab dose that patients received was 3 mg/kg, given intravenously every 2 weeks. Study findings and constraints: By C4D1 there was a significant rise in CD4+ TCR diversity but not in CD8+ TCR diversity. As was reported, newly diagnosed patients showed lower baseline TCR diversity than healthy donors did.

The table came from immunoSEQ multiplex PCR; TCRdb's copy has only in-frame clones and leaves some out. Of 4,500 to 5,000 clones listed, around 60% were seen once; the top ten hold around 66%. CDR3 length: 15 residues. V lost 0 bases to trimming and J lost 2 bases, with 11 bases between them. Germline V gives CDR1 SGHDN, CDR2 FVKESK. Relapses following autologous stem cell transplantation were seen in all patients, with brentuximab vedotin exposure varying. Best responses included complete response and partial response; otherwise, the best response was progressive disease. As concerns this clone: Its antigen is still unknown.

The genes are TRBV14 and TRBJ2-7; no clear D. The TCR sequence derives from a human donor with classical Hodgkin lymphoma. This specimen was peripheral blood mononuclear cells (PBMCs), taken before the second cycle of nivolumab. In DNA, the CDR3 is TGTGCCAGCAGCCAAGATCCTGCCAGAGCCTACGAGCAGTACTTC. Translated, it gives CASSQDPARAYEQYF.